This paragraph covers one T cell receptor (beta chain) sequence. This sample stems from a study of blood T cells in healthy people across ages. A sample-barcoded 5' primer and a J-beta primer mix were used in a second PCR of roughly 6 to 11 cycles. TCRdb analysed the 5' RACE reads with MiXCR anew, one entry per CDR3 protein. The sample has about 1.8 million distinct CDR3 sequences, around half seen once. Sequencing was performed on blood. The sequence was obtained from a woman aged 40 to 49 in good health.

This CDR3 reads CASEKRGANIQYF. The DNA of the CDR3 is TGTGCCAGCGAAAAGCGGGGGGCAAACATTCAGTACTTC. V usage is TRBV7-2 and J usage is TRBJ2-4, with TRBD2 matching over 9 bases. The V gene end was trimmed by 8 bases and the J gene end by 6 bases; junction bases not matched to a gene: 5. Germline V CDR1 and CDR2: SGHTA, FQGNSA. The CDR3 is 13 amino acids. The full variable domain, completed using reference TRBV7-2 and TRBJ2-4, is GAGVSQSPSNKVTEKGKDVELRCDPISGHTALYWYRQSLGQGLEFLIYFQGNSAPDKSGLPSDRFSAERTGGSVSTLTIQRTQQEDSAVYLCASEKRGANIQYFGAGTRLSVL.